Listed here are 20 T cell receptor beta chains from one sample, sequenced in a study of Ad26.COV2.S vaccination and SARS-CoV-2 variants. The assay was immunoSEQ multiplex PCR, and TCRdb's table has in-frame clones only and misses some. The repertoire consists of some 390,000 clones, with 70% to 90% occurring once and the leading ten covering 1.5% to 2%. Treatment described: some 19 received Ad26.COV2.S at low or high dose, single or two shots; about 5 received placebo; per-sample allocation not given. At day 63 after the first vaccine or placebo injection, samples were drawn. The input for sequencing was peripheral blood, taken in a trial of Ad26.COV2.S vaccine versus placebo. The receptors here all came from a person between 18 and 60 years old who received the Ad26.COV2.S COVID-19 vaccine or a placebo.

The rearrangement uses TRBV6-4 and TRBJ2-2; D possibly matches TRBD1 or TRBD2 (7 bases each). The CDR3 contains 14 residues. V lost 4 bases and J lost 5, with 11 bases in between. The V gene's germline CDR1 is MRHNA and CDR2 SNTAGT. CDR3 DNA sequence: TGTGCCAGCAGTGGACAGGGAGGGACCGGGGAGCTGTTTTTT. Translated: CASSGQGGTGELFF.

CDR3 DNA sequence: TGTGCCAGCAGCTTCAAGGGAGGGAGCTCCTACGAGCAGTACTTC. It yields the protein CASSFKGGSSYEQYF. The rearrangement uses TRBV27 and TRBJ2-7; 7 nucleotides align to TRBD2. In germline, CDR1 is MNHEY, CDR2 SMNVEV (reference sequence). CDR3 length equals 15 residues. Unmatched junction bases numbered 8, after V lost 6 bases and J lost 0 bases.

The gene calls are TRBV3-1 (or the pseudogene TRBV3-2) and TRBJ2-4; TRBD1 matches 9 bases. Per germline, CDR1 LGHDT and CDR2 YNNKEL (reference sequence). Germline trimming cut 0 bases from V and 8 bases from J; bases unmatched to any gene: 8. The CDR3 runs 16 residues. CDR3: CASSQDLADRGDIQYF. In nucleotides, the CDR3 is TGTGCCAGCAGCCAAGATTTGGCGGACAGGGGAGACATTCAGTACTTC.

This clone was recorded once. The chain combines TRBV18 with TRBJ2-1; either TRBD1 or TRBD2 may supply D (5 bases each). The V end lost 3 bases, the J end lost 8 bases, and 14 bases lay between the germline ends. The CDR3 totals 14 residues. Germline V gene sequence: CDR1 KGHSH, CDR2 LQKENI. The CDR3 DNA reads TGTGCCAGCTCACCCGGGACCCGGGCAGATGAGCAGTTCTTC. Amino acids: CASSPGTRADEQFF.

Of note for this clone: This CDR3 is also generated by other DNA sequences in the sample. The chain employs TRBV30 and TRBJ1-1; D remains unclear. Germline CDR1 and CDR2: GTSNPN and SVGIG (reference sequence). The length of the CDR3 is 13 residues. The ends were cut back, 2 bases at V and 1 base at J, with 8 bases in the middle. The CDR3 spells CAWSLTGNTEAFF. In DNA form, the CDR3 reads TGTGCCTGGAGTCTCACGGGGAACACTGAAGCTTTCTTT.

The chain recombines TRBV5-1 with TRBJ2-5, with 12 bases lining up with TRBD2. The CDR3 loop spans 13 amino acids. V gave up 7 bases and J gave up 3 bases; unmatched junction bases: 1. CDR1 is SGHRS, CDR2 YFSETQ, per germline. The CDR3 DNA reads as TGCGCCAGCCGACTAGCGGGAGAAGAGACCCAGTACTTC. This translates into CASRLAGEETQYF. Based on the CDR3 plus reference TRBV5-1 and TRBJ2-5, the full variable domain is KAGVTQTPRYLIKTRGQQVTLSCSPISGHRSVSWYQQTPGQGLQFLFEYFSETQRNKGNFPGRFSGRQFSNSRSEMNVSTLELGDSALYLCASRLAGEETQYFGPGTRLLVL.

V usage is TRBV7-2 and J usage is TRBJ1-1; D is ambiguous. CDR1 SGHTA and CDR2 FQGNSA come from the germline V gene. V lost 1 base to trimming and J lost 1 base, with 7 bases between them. CDR3 length: 14 amino acids. The DNA for the CDR3 is TGTGCCAGCAGCTTAGAATCATCGAACACTGAAGCTTTCTTT. Translated: CASSLESSNTEAFF. Combining the CDR3 with reference TRBV7-2 and TRBJ1-1 gives the whole variable domain GAGVSQSPSNKVTEKGKDVELRCDPISGHTALYWYRQSLGQGLEFLIYFQGNSAPDKSGLPSDRFSAERTGGSVSTLTIQRTQQEDSAVYLCASSLESSNTEAFFGQGTRLTVV.

This clone occurred once. CDR3 DNA sequence: TGTGCCAGCAGCTTAGACAGGGGTCCCGGCTACGAGCAGTACTTC. This encodes CASSLDRGPGYEQYF. The chain has TRBV7-3 and TRBJ2-7; TRBD1 agrees at 8 bases. This CDR3 region has 15 residues. Per the germline V gene, CDR1 is SGHTA and CDR2 is FQGTGA. With 2 bases clipped from V and 3 bases from J, the junction kept 6 bases outside the gene matches. Full variable domain (remainder filled in from reference TRBV7-3 and TRBJ2-7): GAGVSQTPSNKVTEKGKYVELRCDPISGHTALYWYRQSLGQGPEFLIYFQGTGAADDSGLPNDRFFAVRPEGSVSTLKIQRTERGDSAVYLCASSLDRGPGYEQYFGPGTRLTVT.

V usage is TRBV5-1 and J usage is TRBJ2-3, with 9 bases identical to TRBD2. With 0 bases clipped from V and 1 base from J, the junction kept 21 bases outside the gene matches. The germline V gene encodes CDR1 SGHRS and CDR2 YFSETQ. This CDR3 has 22 amino acids. DNA for the CDR3: TGCGCCAGCAGCTTGGGTCGTGGGGCTAGCGGGATTCGAGTACGTCGCACAGATACGCAGTATTTT. Translated: CASSLGRGASGIRVRRTDTQYF.

J is TRBJ2-1 and V is TRBV11-2; maybe TRBD2 (6 bases). Germline CDR1 is SGHAT and CDR2 is FQNNGV. The CDR3 is 16 amino acids. The ends were cut back, 4 bases at V and 0 bases at J, with 13 bases in the middle. The CDR3 coding sequence is TGTGCCAGCAGCTGGAGAGCGGACTACTCCTACAATGAGCAGTTCTTC. It encodes CASSWRADYSYNEQFF.

The V call is TRBV9, the J call TRBJ2-3; 7 bases align to TRBD1. This CDR3 has 15 amino acids. With 4 bases clipped from V and 7 bases from J, the junction kept 12 bases outside the gene matches. Germline V gives CDR1 SGDLS, CDR2 YYNGEE. CDR3 DNA: TGTGCCAGCAGCCCGAATATAGGGGGCCAGAATACGCAGTATTTT. Its translation is CASSPNIGGQNTQYF. Full variable domain (missing parts from reference TRBV9 and TRBJ2-3): DSGVTQTPKHLITATGQRVTLRCSPRSGDLSVYWYQQSLDQGLQFLIQYYNGEERAKGNILERFSAQQFPDLHSELNLSSLELGDSALYFCASSPNIGGQNTQYFGPGTRLTVL.

This clone has a single count. The gene calls are TRBV3-1 (or the pseudogene TRBV3-2) and TRBJ1-6; D is undetermined. The V and J ends lost 1 base and 0 bases respectively, with 7 bases between them. The CDR3 is 16 amino acids. Germline loops: CDR1 LGHDT, CDR2 YNNKEL (reference sequence). The CDR3 sequence is CASSQVGSSYNSPLHF. CDR3 bases: TGTGCCAGCAGCCAAGTAGGGAGCTCCTATAATTCACCCCTCCACTTT.

The V call is TRBV30, the J call TRBJ2-1; tentatively, D is TRBD1 (5 bases). CDR1 is GTSNPN and CDR2 is SVGIG in the germline V gene (reference sequence). V lost 0 bases, J lost 0 bases, and 9 bases lay in between. The CDR3 runs 15 residues. The CDR3 bases are TGTGCCTGGAGTGTAGGGGTGAGCTCCTACAATGAGCAGTTCTTC. Translation: CAWSVGVSSYNEQFF. Drawing the rest from reference TRBV30 and TRBJ2-1, the complete variable domain is SQTIHQWPATLVQPVGSPLSLECTVEGTSNPNLYWYRQAAGRGLQLLFYSVGIGQISSEVPQNLSASRPQDRQFILSSKKLLLSDSGFYLCAWSVGVSSYNEQFFGPGTRLTVL.

This clone was recorded once. V and J are TRBV18 and TRBJ2-3, with 9 bases aligning to TRBD2. The germline V gene has CDR1 KGHSH and CDR2 LQKENI. The CDR3 has 16 amino acids. Germline trimming cut 5 bases from V and 0 bases from J; bases unmatched to any gene: 6. CDR3 region: CASSSLAGSSTDTQYF. In DNA, the CDR3 is TGTGCCAGCTCATCACTAGCGGGCTCTAGCACAGATACGCAGTATTTT.

This chain connects TRBV7-9 to TRBJ1-2; D unresolved. The ends were cut back, 7 bases at V and 10 bases at J, with 16 bases in the middle. This CDR3 has 12 residues. Per germline, CDR1 SEHNR and CDR2 FQNEAQ (reference sequence). The CDR3 sequence: CASTDLSTAYTF. Here the CDR3 DNA reads TGTGCCAGCACCGACCTTTCGACGGCCTACACCTTC.

This rearrangement joins TRBV7-6 to TRBJ1-6; the D is unclear. The length of the CDR3 is 15 residues. Germline lookup yields CDR1 SGHVS and CDR2 FNYEAQ. The ends were cut back, 1 base at V and 8 bases at J, with 12 bases in the middle. The CDR3 here is CASSLEALGDSPLHF. In DNA form, the CDR3 reads TGTGCCAGCAGCTTAGAGGCCCTCGGGGATTCACCCCTCCACTTT.

The chain recombines TRBV30 with TRBJ1-4, with no clear D. Per germline, CDR1 GTSNPN and CDR2 SVGIG (reference sequence). Trimming stripped 2 bases from V and 3 bases from J, with 13 bases between. This CDR3 has 15 residues. The CDR3 region is CAWSPALSPNEKLFF. CDR3 DNA sequence: TGTGCCTGGAGTCCGGCGCTATCACCTAATGAAAAACTGTTTTTT.

Regarding this clone: Distinct nucleotide sequences in the sample also encode this CDR3. This rearrangement joins TRBV7-9 to TRBJ2-1; D uncertain. CDR3 length: 11 amino acids. Trimming left V 1 base short and J 6 bases short, with 1 base between. Germline V gives CDR1 SEHNR, CDR2 FQNEAQ (reference sequence). This chain's CDR3 is CASSLGNEQFF. CDR3 DNA sequence: TGTGCCAGCAGCTTAGGCAATGAGCAGTTCTTC.

There are a few counts of this clone. The CDR3: CASQGPLRAFF. The CDR3 region has the DNA TGCGCCAGCCAGGGCCCGCTACGGGCTTTCTTT. J is TRBJ1-1 and V is TRBV4-3; tentatively, D is TRBD1 (5 bases). CDR1 and CDR2 (germline): LGHNA, YSLEER. The CDR3 extends over 11 amino acids. V lost 8 bases and J 11 bases, leaving 15 bases between the germline ends.

This chain connects TRBV7-9 to TRBJ2-5; D remains unclear. V shed 5 bases and J shed 5 bases, with 6 bases lying between them. The CDR3 length is 11 residues. Germline values: CDR1 SEHNR, CDR2 FQNEAQ (reference sequence). The chain's CDR3 is CASSREETQYF. The CDR3 nucleotides are TGTGCCAGCAGCCGCGAGGAGACCCAGTACTTC.